The rows below give T cell receptor beta chains drawn from one sample of a study of glioma-infiltrating T cells after dendritic cell vaccination. Sequencing was performed with immunoSEQ multiplex PCR; in TCRdb, only in-frame clones are kept and a portion is missing. Here the sample spans 100,000 or so clones, around 84% being singletons. The source was blood, collected before dendritic cell vaccination. The receptors here all came from a human donor with glioblastoma. Both conserved end residues are part of each CDR3. A D gene is named only where the DNA matches it firmly. Rows give clone size only sometimes, using once, few, many, or a class for an expanded clone.

len	v_gene	j_gene	d_gene	abundance	CDR3nt	CDR3aa
15	TRBV7-2	TRBJ2-7	TRBD1	-	TGTGCCAGCAGTTCGGACAGGGCAATCTCCTACGAGCAGTACTTC	CASSSDRAISYEQYF
12	TRBV6-1	TRBJ1-1	-	few	TGTGCCAGCAGGTACAAGAACACTGAAGCTTTCTTT	CASRYKNTEAFF
14	TRBV6-5	TRBJ2-5	TRBD1	-	TGTGCCAGCAGTCGGACAGGGGGCAGAGAGACCCAGTACTTC	CASSRTGGRETQYF
16	TRBV4-3	TRBJ2-7	TRBD1	-	TGCGCCAGCAGCCAGGGCCGGACAGGGCTCTCCTACGAGCAGTACTTC	CASSQGRTGLSYEQYF
14	TRBV5-6	TRBJ1-1	-	few	TGTGCCAGCAGCTTGGGGGCAGTGAACACTGAAGCTTTCTTT	CASSLGAVNTEAFF
15	TRBV5-4	TRBJ1-2	TRBD1	-	TGTGCCAGCAGCCTCCGGACAGGGGGCAACTATGGCTACACCTTC	CASSLRTGGNYGYTF
13	TRBV2	TRBJ2-7	TRBD1	few	TGTGCCAGCAGTGGGACAGGGGGCTACGAGCAGTACTTC	CASSGTGGYEQYF
19	TRBV7-8	TRBJ1-1	TRBD1	-	TGTGCCAGCAGCCTCTGGACAGGGACAACCAACACGATGAACACTGAAGCTTTCTTT	CASSLWTGTTNTMNTEAFF
13	TRBV19	TRBJ1-1	-	-	TGTGCCAGTAATCCAGACAGTTTCTCTGAAGCTTTCTTT	CASNPDSFSEAFF
15	TRBV7-9	TRBJ2-2	TRBD1	-	TGTGCCAGCAGTCCCGGGACAGTATTCACCGGGGAGCTGTTTTTT	CASSPGTVFTGELFF
14	TRBV7-9	TRBJ1-1	TRBD1	-	TGTGCCAGCAGCCGCGGACAGGAGAACACTGAAGCTTTCTTT	CASSRGQENTEAFF
14	TRBV7-9	TRBJ1-5	-	-	TGTGCCAGCAGCTTTACCGGGGGGGCCCAGCCCCAGCATTTT	CASSFTGGAQPQHF
16	TRBV7-9	TRBJ1-2	TRBD1	-	TGTGCCAGCAGCTCAGGGGGCCCGGGGCTCAGGGATGGCTACACCTTC	CASSSGGPGLRDGYTF